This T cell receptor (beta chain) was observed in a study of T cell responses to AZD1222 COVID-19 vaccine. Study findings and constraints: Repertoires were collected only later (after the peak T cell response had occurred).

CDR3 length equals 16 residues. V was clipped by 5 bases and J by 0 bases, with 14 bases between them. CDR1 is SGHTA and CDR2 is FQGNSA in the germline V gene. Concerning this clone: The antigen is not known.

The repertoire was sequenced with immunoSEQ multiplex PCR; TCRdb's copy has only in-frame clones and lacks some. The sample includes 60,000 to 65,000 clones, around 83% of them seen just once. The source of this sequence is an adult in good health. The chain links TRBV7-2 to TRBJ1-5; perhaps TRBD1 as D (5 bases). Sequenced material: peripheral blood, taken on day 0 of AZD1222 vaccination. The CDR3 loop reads CASSLAAGHSNQPQHF. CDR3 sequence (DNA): TGTGCCAGCAGCCTGGCGGCGGGGCATAGCAATCAGCCCCAGCATTTT.